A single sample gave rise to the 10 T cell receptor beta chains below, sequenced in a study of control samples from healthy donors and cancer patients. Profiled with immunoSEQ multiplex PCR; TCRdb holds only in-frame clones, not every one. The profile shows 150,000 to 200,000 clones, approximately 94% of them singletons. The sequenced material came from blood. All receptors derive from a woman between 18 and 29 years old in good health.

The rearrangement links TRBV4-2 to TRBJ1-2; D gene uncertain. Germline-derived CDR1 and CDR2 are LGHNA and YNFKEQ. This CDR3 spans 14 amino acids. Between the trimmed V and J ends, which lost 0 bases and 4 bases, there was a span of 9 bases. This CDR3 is CASSQDIVSYGYTF. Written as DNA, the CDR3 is TGTGCCAGCAGCCAAGATATAGTGAGCTATGGCTACACCTTC.

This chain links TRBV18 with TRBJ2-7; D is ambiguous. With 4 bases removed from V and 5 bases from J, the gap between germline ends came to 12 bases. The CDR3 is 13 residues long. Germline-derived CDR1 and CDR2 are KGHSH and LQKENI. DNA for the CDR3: TGTGCCAGCTCACGTCTCTGGGCAAACGAGCAGTACTTC. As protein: CASSRLWANEQYF.

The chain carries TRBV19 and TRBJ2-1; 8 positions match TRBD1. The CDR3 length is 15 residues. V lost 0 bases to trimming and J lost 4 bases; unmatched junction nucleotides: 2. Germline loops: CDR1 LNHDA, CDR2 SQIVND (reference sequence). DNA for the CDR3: TGTGCCAGTAGTATAGATGGGACAGGTTACAATGAGCAGTTCTTC. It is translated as CASSIDGTGYNEQFF.

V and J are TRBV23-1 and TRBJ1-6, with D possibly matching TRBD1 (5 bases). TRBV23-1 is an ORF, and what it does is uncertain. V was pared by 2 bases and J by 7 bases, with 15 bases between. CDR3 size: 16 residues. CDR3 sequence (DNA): TGCGCCAGCAGTCAACCCAATTCCGGGGGGAATTCACCCCTCCACTTT. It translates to CASSQPNSGGNSPLHF.

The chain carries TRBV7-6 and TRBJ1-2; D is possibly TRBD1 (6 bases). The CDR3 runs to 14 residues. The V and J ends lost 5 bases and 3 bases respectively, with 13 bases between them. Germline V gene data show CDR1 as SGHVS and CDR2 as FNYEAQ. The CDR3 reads CASSPDGQYYGYTF. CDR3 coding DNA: TGTGCCAGCAGCCCCGACGGACAGTACTATGGCTACACCTTC.

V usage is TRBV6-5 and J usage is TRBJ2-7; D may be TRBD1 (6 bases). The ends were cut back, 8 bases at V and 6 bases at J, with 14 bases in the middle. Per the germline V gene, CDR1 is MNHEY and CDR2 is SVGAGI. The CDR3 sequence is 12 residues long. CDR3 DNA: TGTGCCAGCGTAACAGGGATTGGCGAGCAGTACTTC. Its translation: CASVTGIGEQYF.

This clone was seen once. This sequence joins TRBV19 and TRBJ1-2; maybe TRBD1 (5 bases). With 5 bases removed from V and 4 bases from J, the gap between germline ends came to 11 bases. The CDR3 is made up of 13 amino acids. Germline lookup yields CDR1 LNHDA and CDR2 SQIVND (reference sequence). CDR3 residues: CASSSHRGYGYTF. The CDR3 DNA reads TGTGCCAGTAGTTCTCATAGGGGCTATGGCTACACCTTC.

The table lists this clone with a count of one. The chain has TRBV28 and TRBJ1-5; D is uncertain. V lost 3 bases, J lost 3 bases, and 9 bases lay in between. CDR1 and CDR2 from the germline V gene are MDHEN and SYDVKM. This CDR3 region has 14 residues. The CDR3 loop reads CASSFLADNQPQHF. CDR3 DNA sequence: TGTGCCAGCAGTTTCTTAGCGGACAATCAGCCCCAGCATTTT.

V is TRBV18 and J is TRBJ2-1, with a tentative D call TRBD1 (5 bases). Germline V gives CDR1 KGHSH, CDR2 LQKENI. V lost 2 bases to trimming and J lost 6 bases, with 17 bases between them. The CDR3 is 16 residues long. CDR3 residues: CASSPLGPRVGNEQFF. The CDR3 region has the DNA TGTGCCAGCTCACCATTGGGTCCCAGGGTCGGCAATGAGCAGTTCTTC.

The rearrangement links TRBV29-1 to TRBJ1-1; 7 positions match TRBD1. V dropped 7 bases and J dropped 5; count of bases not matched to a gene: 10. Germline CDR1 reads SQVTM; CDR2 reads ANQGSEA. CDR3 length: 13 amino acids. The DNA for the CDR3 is TGCAGCGCCCAAGGACAGGTGGGGACTGAAGCTTTCTTT. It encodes CSAQGQVGTEAFF.